The sequence of this TCR beta chain was determined in a study of blood T cells in healthy people across ages. Study-level results: Older age coincided with a roughly linear decline in TCR beta diversity per million T cells.

Together with a sample-barcoded 5' primer, a J-beta primer mix was included in a second PCR lasting about 6 to 12 cycles. TCRdb re-derived calls from the 5' RACE reads in MiXCR, one entry per CDR3 protein. This sample has 850,000 or so distinct CDR3 sequences, with 29% found just once. This clonotype was seen a handful of times. Its antigen is not known. V was cut by 8 bases and J by 7 bases, with 14 bases left in between. Germline V lookup: CDR1 MNHEY, CDR2 SVGAGI. The CDR3 covers 12 residues. Sequencing used blood. The V call is TRBV6-5, the J call TRBJ1-1; D is undetermined. This sequence was found in a woman aged 80 or older in good health. The CDR3 nucleotides are TGTGCCAGCTTCGAGGCGCCGGGTGAAGCTTTCTTT. It yields the protein CASFEAPGEAFF.